The clone carrying this T cell receptor beta chain was seen only a few times. Its specificity is not known. This entry is derived from a study of T cells after yellow fever vaccination. Study findings and constraints: Post-booster samples contained most primary-vaccination clones (roughly 96% CD4, about 90% CD8).

TCRdb called the 5' RACE reads again in MiXCR, with one record for every CDR3 protein. Among about 630,000 distinct CDR3 sequences, around 12% were seen once, and the ten largest hold under 15%. The CDR3 has 14 amino acids. With 6 bases clipped from V and 4 bases from J, the junction kept 8 bases outside the gene matches. The material sequenced was PBMCs, taken on the day of the yellow fever booster vaccination. V usage is TRBV12-3 or TRBV12-4 and J usage is TRBJ1-1, with 7 positions matching TRBD1. This clonotype originated in a young man who received the YFV17D yellow fever vaccine. CDR3 region: CASRIKGAGTEAFF. CDR3 sequence (DNA): TGTGCCAGCAGGATAAAGGGGGCTGGCACTGAAGCTTTCTTT.